The 20 T cell receptor beta chains below all came from one sample that was sequenced in a study of neurological immune-mediated disorders. This sample's time point: longitudinal time-point 1 (baseline). One entry per CDR3 protein, called by TCRdb with MiXCR from the 5' RACE reads. The sample comprises tens of thousands of distinct CDR3 sequences, about 13% of which are singletons, and 3.5% to 5.5% rests with the top ten. Sequencing input: PBMCs. All receptors derive from a female donor with HTLV-1-associated myelopathy (HAM/TSP).

This clonotype was seen repeatedly, ten times or more. V usage is TRBV7-2 and J usage is TRBJ2-3; either TRBD1 or TRBD2 may fit D (5 bases each). Trimming took off 1 base at V and 14 bases at J, with 19 bases between the two ends. The germline V gene has CDR1 SGHTA and CDR2 FQGNSA. The CDR3 consists of 14 residues. Written as DNA, the CDR3 is TGTGCCAGCAGCTTAGGGGGTTGGGACCTGTTTGTGTATTTT. Amino acid sequence: CASSLGGWDLFVYF.

This clonotype has a count of ten or more. The chain recombines TRBV20-1 with TRBJ1-6, with D possibly TRBD1 on 5 matching bases. The CDR3 has 14 amino acids. The ends were cut back, 3 bases at V and 5 bases at J, with 11 bases in the middle. From germline, CDR1 is DFQATT and CDR2 SNEGSKA (reference sequence). The CDR3 DNA is TGCAGTGCTAGGGGTGGGGGAAATAATTCACCCCTCCACTTT. Protein product: CSARGGGNNSPLHF.

There are many counts of this clonotype. V usage is TRBV4-1 and J usage is TRBJ2-7, with TRBD1 matching over 7 bases. The CDR3 sequence is 13 residues long. From germline, CDR1 is MGHRA and CDR2 YSYEKL. Unmatched junction bases numbered 5, after V lost 7 bases and J lost 2 bases. Here the CDR3 DNA reads TGCGCCAGCAAGGCCCAGGGGGCCTACGAGCAGTACTTC. It is translated as CASKAQGAYEQYF.

The table lists this clonotype with a few counts. Mismatch with germline at one junction end may stem from a read error. The chain couples TRBV7-8 to TRBJ1-1, with 7 bases identical to TRBD1. This CDR3 comprises 12 residues. The V gene's germline CDR1 is SGHVS and CDR2 FQNEAQ. The CDR3 nucleotides read TGTGCCAGCAGCTTGGACAGGTTCGAAGCTTACTTT. Its protein is CASSLDRFEAYF.

This clonotype was picked up many times. This sequence joins TRBV11-2 and TRBJ2-7; TRBD2 is a possible D gene (5 bases). The CDR3 length is 14 residues. The V and J ends lost 0 bases and 5 bases respectively, with 11 bases between them. Germline V gene sequence: CDR1 SGHAT, CDR2 FQNNGV. The CDR3 DNA is TGTGCCAGCAGCTTAGAGGTTCAGGAGGACGAGCAGTACTTC. Amino acids: CASSLEVQEDEQYF.

This clonotype was observed at least ten times. The chain joins TRBV9 to TRBJ2-5, with TRBD2 matching 7 bases. Per the germline V gene, CDR1 is SGDLS and CDR2 is YYNGEE. V gave up 5 bases and J gave up 1 base; unmatched junction bases: 5. The CDR3 covers 14 residues. The CDR3 DNA sequence: TGTGCCAGCAGTTCGGGGGGAACCCAAGAGACCCAGTACTTC. Amino acid sequence: CASSSGGTQETQYF.

V and J are TRBV3-1 and TRBJ1-2; weak D call: TRBD1 (5 bases). V lost 2 bases to trimming and J lost 7 bases, with 14 bases between them. The CDR3 loop spans 14 amino acids. Per germline, CDR1 LGHDT and CDR2 YNNKEL (reference sequence). The chain's CDR3 is CASSQNPGLSGYTF. DNA of the CDR3: TGTGCCAGCAGCCAAAACCCGGGGCTGAGTGGCTACACCTTC.

This clonotype was recorded at least ten times. The chain is built from TRBV6-5 and TRBJ2-2; 10 bases are a match to TRBD2. The CDR3 is 16 amino acids. CDR1 is MNHEY, CDR2 SVGAGI, per germline. V dropped 2 bases and J dropped 7; count of bases not matched to a gene: 7. The CDR3 region has the DNA TGTGCCAGCAGTTACGATCTAGCGGGAGCGGGCGGGGAGCTGTTTTTT. Translated: CASSYDLAGAGGELFF.

The table lists this clonotype with many counts. V gene TRBV5-4 combines with J gene TRBJ1-4; D unresolved. Germline V gene lookup returns CDR1 SGHNT and CDR2 YYREEE (reference sequence). This CDR3 has 16 amino acids. V was pared by 4 bases and J by 0 bases, with 13 bases between. This CDR3 reads CASSQSASATNEKLFF. CDR3 DNA sequence: TGTGCCAGCAGCCAGTCAGCGAGTGCAACTAATGAAAAACTGTTTTTT.

This clonotype appeared many times. CDR3 sequence: CASSQRGRGGGNTIYF. CDR3 in DNA: TGCGCCAGCAGCCAGAGAGGCAGGGGTGGCGGAAACACCATATATTTT. V usage is TRBV4-1 and J usage is TRBJ1-3, with TRBD1 as a possible D gene (6 bases). CDR1 is MGHRA, CDR2 YSYEKL, per germline. V lost 3 bases to trimming and J lost 4 bases, with 16 bases between them. The CDR3 runs to 16 residues.

This clonotype was recorded many times. This chain joins TRBV24-1 and TRBJ2-3, with 15 bases lining up with TRBD2. There are 18 residues in the CDR3. Germline CDR1 is KGHDR and CDR2 is SFDVKD. The V gene end was trimmed by 3 bases and the J gene end by 0 bases; junction bases not matched to a gene: 3. The CDR3 DNA sequence: TGTGCCACCAGTGATGGGACTAGCGGGGGGTTTAGCACAGATACGCAGTATTTT. Translated: CATSDGTSGGFSTDTQYF.

This clonotype was counted many times. This chain joins TRBV4-1 and TRBJ2-5, with 12 bases that match TRBD2. The germline gives CDR1 MGHRA, CDR2 YSYEKL. Trimming took 1 base from V and 5 from J; bases not matched to a gene: 5. The CDR3 is 16 amino acids. In DNA, the CDR3 is TGCGCCAGCAGCCAAGCTCTAGCGGGGGGGCGGGAGACCCAGTACTTC. It specifies CASSQALAGGRETQYF.

Ten or more counts support this clonotype. The V call is TRBV5-1, the J call TRBJ2-1; TRBD2 agrees at 8 bases. The CDR3 is 11 amino acids. CDR1 SGHRS and CDR2 YFSETQ come from the germline V gene. With 7 bases clipped from V and 16 bases from J, the junction kept 10 bases outside the gene matches. CDR3: CASGPLAGQFF. Here the CDR3 DNA reads TGCGCCAGCGGGCCTTTAGCGGGGCAATTCTTC.

This clonotype was seen many times. Relative to the germline gene, one junction end is altered; a read error may explain this. This chain links TRBV5-1 with TRBJ2-5; D is ambiguous. The CDR3 runs to 11 residues. Germline CDR1 SGHRS, CDR2 YFSETQ. The CDR3 is CASSLRETQYF. CDR3 DNA: TGTGCCAGCAGTTTACGAGAGACCCAGTACTTC.

Ten or more counts support this clonotype. An end of the junction does not agree with germline; a read error may underlie this. This chain joins TRBV28 and TRBJ1-2; D gene ambiguous. The CDR3 loop spans 10 amino acids. Germline V gene data show CDR1 as MDHEN and CDR2 as SYDVKM. The CDR3 nucleotides are TGTGCCAGCAGTTTAGGGCAGGTCTTCTTC. This translates into CASSLGQVFF.

This clonotype was detected many times. The chain combines TRBV29-1 with TRBJ1-2; 9 nucleotides align to TRBD1. CDR3 length: 12 residues. CDR1 and CDR2 (germline): SQVTM, ANQGSEA. Losses at the gene ends were 7 bases for V and 6 bases for J; bases not matched to a gene: 6. CDR3 amino acids: CSATQGADGYTF. CDR3 nucleotide sequence: TGCAGCGCCACACAGGGGGCGGATGGCTACACCTTC.

This clonotype was recorded at least ten times. The chain employs TRBV7-2 and TRBJ2-3; D gene unclear. The CDR3 is 15 amino acids. Trimming pared 5 bases from V and 2 bases from J, leaving 14 bases between. The V gene's germline CDR1 is SGHTA and CDR2 FQGNSA. The CDR3 coding sequence is TGTGCCAGCAGCCCGCAGGATATCTACACAGATACGCAGTATTTT. Translation gives CASSPQDIYTDTQYF.

Many counts were recorded for this clonotype. V and J are TRBV5-1 and TRBJ2-7; 10 bases are shared with TRBD2. V shed 4 bases and J 3 bases; nucleotides not matched to a gene: 7. The V gene's germline CDR1 is SGHRS and CDR2 YFSETQ. The CDR3 is 15 residues long. CDR3 coding DNA: TGCGCCAGCAGCCTCATAGCGGGGGGAAACTACGAGCAGTACTTC. As protein: CASSLIAGGNYEQYF.

This clonotype has more than one count but fewer than ten. The J gene is TRBJ1-4, the V gene TRBV6-5; 9 bases are shared with TRBD1. Germline values: CDR1 MNHEY, CDR2 SVGAGI. The CDR3 has 15 residues. After removal of 6 bases from V and 5 bases from J, the junction contained 7 bases not matched to a gene. The CDR3 DNA sequence: TGTGCCAGCAGCCCGCCCGGGACAGGGAATGAAAAACTGTTTTTT. Translated, it gives CASSPPGTGNEKLFF.

This clonotype was observed many times. The rearrangement uses TRBV10-3 and TRBJ1-1, with D unresolved. V lost 5 bases and J 3 bases, leaving 13 bases between the germline ends. The CDR3 is made up of 14 amino acids. Per the germline V gene, CDR1 is ENHRY and CDR2 is SYGVKD. The CDR3 loop is CAISPSVGDTEAFF. CDR3 coding DNA: TGTGCCATCAGTCCCTCGGTAGGAGACACTGAAGCTTTCTTT.